A single sample gave rise to the 7 T cell receptor beta chains below, sequenced in a study of blood T cell repertoires in COVID-19. Repertoires were generated with immunoSEQ multiplex PCR, while TCRdb's copy carries only in-frame clones and drops some. The profile covers 25,000 or so clones, with roughly 89% appearing a single time and around 10% taken by the ten largest. The sequenced material came from peripheral blood. All receptors come from a man between 65 and 85 years old with acute or convalescent COVID-19.

V is TRBV5-1 and J is TRBJ2-3; 13 nucleotides match TRBD2. V lost 4 bases, J lost 4 bases, and 6 bases stayed unmatched. This CDR3 region has 16 residues. CDR1 SGHRS and CDR2 YFSETQ come from the germline V gene. CDR3 DNA: TGCGCCAGCAGCCCCGCCGGGACTAGCGGGGCAGATACGCAGTATTTT. Protein product: CASSPAGTSGADTQYF.

CDR3 sequence reads: CASSHRDRGDEQYF. CDR3 nucleotide sequence: TGTGCCAGCAGCCACCGGGACAGGGGGGACGAGCAGTACTTC. The chain uses TRBV3-1 (or the pseudogene TRBV3-2) and TRBJ2-7, with 11 bases lining up with TRBD1. This CDR3 comprises 14 residues. V lost 3 bases and J lost 5; bases outside the gene matches: 3. CDR1 and CDR2 from the germline V gene are LGHDT and YNNKEL (reference sequence).

This chain connects TRBV1 to TRBJ2-1; TRBD2 is the table's D call and was not checked against the DNA. TRBV1 is an annotated pseudogene. CDR3 length equals 17 residues. CDR3 sequence (DNA): TGCACCAGCAGCCAACGGGGACTCCTTAACTCCTACAATGAGCAGTTCTTC. Translating it yields CTSSQRGLLNSYNEQFF.

This chain joins TRBV4-2 and TRBJ2-3; 10 nucleotides align to TRBD2. The germline gives CDR1 LGHNA, CDR2 YNFKEQ. The CDR3 covers 19 residues. The trim removed 1 base at V and 3 bases at J, leaving 13 bases unmatched. In DNA, the CDR3 is TGTGCCAGCAGCCAAGGGATAGCGGGAGGCCGGGGGGGGACAGATACGCAGTATTTT. Translated, it gives CASSQGIAGGRGGTDTQYF.

This chain links TRBV27 with TRBJ2-7; maybe TRBD1 (5 bases). Germline lookup yields CDR1 MNHEY and CDR2 SMNVEV (reference sequence). The CDR3 length is 15 residues. The V and J ends lost 2 bases and 1 base respectively, with 12 bases between them. The CDR3 is CASSLQGAQSYEQYF. CDR3 bases: TGTGCCAGCAGTTTACAGGGCGCGCAGTCCTACGAGCAGTACTTC.

The J gene is TRBJ2-7, the V gene TRBV3-1 (or the pseudogene TRBV3-2); 13 bases are a match to TRBD2. From germline, CDR1 is LGHDT and CDR2 YNNKEL (reference sequence). The CDR3 is made up of 15 amino acids. V lost 5 bases, J lost 2 bases, and 3 bases stayed unmatched. CDR3 protein: CASSELAGGTYEQYF. For the CDR3, the DNA is TGTGCCAGCAGCGAACTAGCGGGAGGGACCTACGAGCAGTACTTC.

The gene calls are TRBV18 and TRBJ2-3; D is perhaps TRBD2 (7 bases). With 3 bases removed from V and 4 bases from J, the gap between germline ends came to 14 bases. The CDR3 runs 15 residues. Germline CDR1 reads KGHSH; CDR2 reads LQKENI. CDR3 residues: CASSPAQGRADTQYF. As DNA, the CDR3 is TGTGCCAGCTCACCTGCGCAGGGGAGGGCAGATACGCAGTATTTT.